A single sample gave rise to the 4 T cell receptor beta chains below, sequenced in a study of brain T cells in children with intractable seizures. Sequenced by immunoSEQ multiplex PCR; TCRdb stores in-frame clones only, minus some. This table has around 10,000 clones, approximately 69% appearing once. The sequenced cases were selected for having the highest brain T cell transcript signatures. This sample comprised resected brain tissue, obtained at surgery. The source is a girl aged 2-10 years with tuberous sclerosis and intractable seizures.

This clone was observed a single time. This chain links TRBV27 with TRBJ2-7, with D unresolved. The V gene's germline CDR1 is MNHEY and CDR2 SMNVEV (reference sequence). Trimming cost V 4 bases and J 0 bases, with 7 bases left between them. This CDR3 comprises 13 residues. The CDR3, as DNA: TGTGCCAGCAGTTCCCTCCACTCCTACGAGCAGTACTTC. It is translated as CASSSLHSYEQYF.

The rearrangement links TRBV9 to TRBJ2-1; a possible D gene is TRBD1 (6 bases). The germline gives CDR1 SGDLS, CDR2 YYNGEE. This CDR3 comprises 15 residues. Trimming removed 0 bases at V and 4 bases at J, with 11 bases between. The chain's CDR3 is CASSVDGGQYNEQFF. The CDR3 DNA follows: TGTGCCAGCAGCGTAGATGGAGGACAGTACAATGAGCAGTTCTTC.

The chain employs TRBV5-1 and TRBJ2-7, with 11 bases that match TRBD2. Germline CDR1 SGHRS, CDR2 YFSETQ. V shed 3 bases and J 2 bases; nucleotides not matched to a gene: 4. This CDR3 is built from 15 residues. For the CDR3, the DNA is TGCGCCAGCAGCTCAGGTAGCGGGGGGGCCTACGAGCAGTACTTC. It translates to CASSSGSGGAYEQYF. The full variable domain, completed using reference TRBV5-1 and TRBJ2-7, is KAGVTQTPRYLIKTRGQQVTLSCSPISGHRSVSWYQQTPGQGLQFLFEYFSETQRNKGNFPGRFSGRQFSNSRSEMNVSTLELGDSALYLCASSSGSGGAYEQYFGPGTRLTVT.

The gene calls are TRBV4-2 and TRBJ2-7; perhaps TRBD1 as D (6 bases). With 1 base removed from V and 6 bases from J, the gap between germline ends came to 13 bases. Germline CDR1 reads LGHNA; CDR2 reads YNFKEQ. The CDR3 is 14 residues long. The CDR3 region is CASSQATGFIEQYV. CDR3 DNA: TGTGCCAGCAGCCAAGCCACAGGGTTCATCGAGCAGTACGTC.